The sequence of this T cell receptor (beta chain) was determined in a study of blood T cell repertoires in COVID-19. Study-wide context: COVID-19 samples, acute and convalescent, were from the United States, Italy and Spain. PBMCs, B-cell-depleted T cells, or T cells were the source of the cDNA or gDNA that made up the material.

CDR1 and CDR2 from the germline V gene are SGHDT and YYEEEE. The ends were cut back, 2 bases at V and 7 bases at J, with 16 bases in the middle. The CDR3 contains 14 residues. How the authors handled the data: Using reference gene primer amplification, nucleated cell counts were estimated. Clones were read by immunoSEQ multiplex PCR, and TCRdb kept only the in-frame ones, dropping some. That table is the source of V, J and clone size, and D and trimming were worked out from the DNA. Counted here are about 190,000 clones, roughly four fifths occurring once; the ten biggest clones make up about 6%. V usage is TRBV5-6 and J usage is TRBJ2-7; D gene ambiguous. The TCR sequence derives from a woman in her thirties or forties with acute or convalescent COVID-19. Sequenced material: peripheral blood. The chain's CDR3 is CASSFAPMELEQYF. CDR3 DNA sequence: TGTGCCAGCAGCTTCGCTCCCATGGAACTAGAGCAGTACTTC.